The sequence of this TCR beta chain was determined in a study of shared clonotypes between healthy human individuals (dated by TCRdb to 2019 to 2021). Turning to the overall study: The cohort included three men and a couple of women between 18 and 49 years of age. For each donor, CD4 naive and CD4 memory were each run on three plates, CD8 naive on two plates, and CD8 memory on one plate. Blood TCR repertoires of 5 or 6 healthy adults were deeply sequenced to estimate repertoire size and the extent of clonotype sharing between individuals. To increase sequencing depth and limit assay-specific biases, different laboratories used diverse techniques to prepare libraries and sequence TCR repertoires. Between about 0.85 and 8.9 billion PBMCs per donor were obtained by leukapheresis.

The donors were healthy, HIV-negative adults who had no recently reported acute infections or vaccinations. All donors were Caucasian adults living in Nashville, Tennessee, USA. The CD8 memory samples were a combination of magnetically selected CD45RO+ cells and CCR7-negative CD45RA+ effector memory (TemRA) cells. Blood was collected by leukapheresis, and PBMCs were isolated by Ficoll-Histopaque density gradient centrifugation and then cryopreserved in liquid nitrogen vapor phase. Analytical flow cytometry was used to check the purity and quantity of every magnetically sorted T cell population. From each sorted fraction, genomic DNA was isolated and quantified by UV absorbance on a Nanodrop 2000c. Results the study describes overall, beyond this receptor: Across a few donors, about 4.5% of naive CD4, roughly 3.4% of naive CD8, roughly 2.2% of memory CD4, and approximately 0.42% of memory CD8 clonotypes were shared. Rarefaction of sorted-subset datasets indicated incomplete sequencing despite the large sequencing depth. Based on pairwise subsampling, the degree of clonotype sharing among donors was expected to be affected by sequencing depth. Sampling was restricted to blood, and TCR repertoires in tissue are likely to differ from TCR repertoires in blood. Because the study included a small number of donors, the genetic and exposure-history diversity represented was limited. Compared with non-shared clonotypes, the clonotypes found in all four sorted-subset donors had higher generation probabilities. Larger estimated clonotype richness was generally found for naive subsets than for memory subsets.

For this clone: Its antigen has not been determined. No base quality values were provided; no much bigger clone lies one nucleotide off.

At the junction V is shortened by 1 base and J by 3 bases, with 13 bases in between. From the cysteine through the phenylalanine, the CDR3 covers 15 amino acids. Only the CDR3 part of the read is kept: 45 bases, read in frame from the first base. The germline V gene provides CDR1 MNHNS and CDR2 SASEGT. Using the deep immunoSEQ assay, multiplex PCR amplified TCR CDR3 regions from genomic DNA. Genomic DNA extracted from each cell subset was distributed evenly over all wells of several immunoSEQ 96-well plates, and each plate served as one replicate. Each replicate PCR for sorted subsets received about 210 ng genomic DNA, equal to roughly 30,000 T cell genomes. The purified libraries were quantified using a Qubit 3.0 fluorometer, sized with a Bioanalyzer 2100, and then quantified again using the KAPA Library Quantification kit. Every immunoSEQ 96-well plate was sequenced on a dedicated single-read 150-cycle Illumina NextSeq 550 flow cell. Regarding the original processing steps: Because only junctional sequences without quality scores were contained in the immunoSEQ output, filtering matching that applied to full-length reads could not be performed. To assign V/J genes and CDR3, sequences were annotated using PyIR, a Python wrapper for IgBLAST v1.9, with IMGT germline references. Reads were filtered out if the reads had weak V/J assignments (E-value above 1e-6), no CDR3, stop codons, out-of-frame junctions, or ambiguous translated residues. A V3J clonotype was defined by an identical inferred V gene, J gene, and CDR3 amino acid sequence. The percentage overlap between two repertoires was calculated by dividing the number of shared unique clonotypes by the size of the smaller repertoire. Three approaches were used to assess repertoire richness: RTK rarefaction, the Chao1 estimator, and Recon v2.1 estimates of unobserved clonotypes. OLGA was used to compute generation probabilities for all TCRbeta clonotypes that the gDNA method yielded from a handful of donors. The immuneACCESS repertoire file appears here via TCRdb, limited to in-frame rearrangements. These files lack a portion of the clones; in checked studies, under half of the deficit traces to unresolved V genes, and the cause of the others is not known. V and J calls and clone size follow that table, whereas D and trimming were derived from the DNA. This sample holds approximately 320,000 clones; around 90% were observed only once. 15% to 20% of the sample rests with the top ten.

Recombination joined TRBV6-1 with TRBJ2-7; a tentative D match to TRBD2 spans 5 bases. Sequenced: memory CD8+ T cells sorted from blood. The sample's cell subset or site label is to be understood as: CD45RO+ cells pooled with CCR7-negative TemRA cells. The TCR was taken from a man between 18 and 29 years old in good health. The CDR3 protein is CASSEDRRASYEQYF. The sequence in DNA is TGTGCCAGCAGTGAAGATAGGCGGGCGAGCTACGAGCAGTACTTC.